The 21 T cell receptor beta chains below come from one sample, sequenced in a study of cytomegalovirus exposure and HLA in healthy donors. Primers included in the PCR were 60 Vbeta and 13 Jbeta primers. Assay used: immunoSEQ multiplex PCR; TCRdb lists only in-frame clones, some missing. The data show around 100,000 clones, with 55% to 70% seen just once and over 2% held by the top ten. Sequences were obtained from PBMCs. The receptors stem from a woman in her thirties in good health and CMV-seronegative.

CDR3 in amino acids: CAIRTGGASGELFF. The CDR3 coding sequence is TGTGCCATTAGGACAGGGGGCGCCTCCGGGGAGCTGTTTTTT. V and J are TRBV27 and TRBJ2-2, with TRBD1 identical over 11 bases. The CDR3 has 14 amino acids. V lost 10 bases to trimming and J lost 6 bases; unmatched junction nucleotides: 7. Germline assignment: CDR1 MNHEY and CDR2 SMNVEV (reference sequence).

The chain employs TRBV28 and TRBJ1-5; D is unclear. The CDR3 is made up of 14 amino acids. Germline V gene data show CDR1 as MDHEN and CDR2 as SYDVKM. The V end lost 2 bases, the J end lost 5 bases, and 10 bases lay between the germline ends. In DNA form, the CDR3 reads TGTGCCAGCAGTTTAGCGGGCGGGGATCAGCCCCAGCATTTT. Translation: CASSLAGGDQPQHF.

This chain joins TRBV4-1 and TRBJ2-3; TRBD1 matches 9 bases. The germline gives CDR1 MGHRA, CDR2 YSYEKL. The CDR3 is 15 residues long. The V gene end was trimmed by 3 bases and the J gene end by 1 base; junction bases not matched to a gene: 2. DNA of the CDR3: TGCGCCAGCAGCCATTGGGACAGGGGCACAGATACGCAGTATTTT. Translating it yields CASSHWDRGTDTQYF.

This clone was detected once. The V and J genes are TRBV5-1 and TRBJ2-3, with TRBD2 matching over 7 bases. The V segment lost 4 bases and the J segment 3 bases; nucleotides outside the gene matches: 8. The CDR3 length is 15 residues. CDR1 SGHRS and CDR2 YFSETQ come from the germline V gene. CDR3 in amino acids: CASSRDYGSTDTQYF. DNA for the CDR3: TGCGCCAGCAGCCGGGACTACGGGTCGACAGATACGCAGTATTTT.

The V and J genes are TRBV11-2 and TRBJ2-7; a possible D gene is TRBD1 (5 bases). CDR3 length: 15 amino acids. Deletions cut 7 bases from V and 5 bases from J, with 21 bases between. The germline gives CDR1 SGHAT, CDR2 FQNNGV. CDR3 region: CASTTTTRVSHEQYF. CDR3 nucleotide sequence: TGTGCCAGCACCACTACCACCAGGGTTTCCCACGAGCAGTACTTC.

This rearrangement joins TRBV21-1 to TRBJ2-7; the listed D gene, TRBD1, was not tested against the DNA. TRBV21-1 is assigned pseudogene status. The CDR3 contains 15 residues. CDR3 region: CASSISGKGYYEQYF. The DNA for the CDR3 is TGTGCCAGCAGCATTTCAGGGAAGGGATACTACGAGCAGTACTTC.

The chain links TRBV2 to TRBJ2-3; 10 bases match TRBD2. The CDR3 loop spans 16 amino acids. CDR1 and CDR2 (germline): SNHLY, FYNNEI. After removal of 7 bases from V and 4 bases from J, the junction contained 11 bases not matched to a gene. CDR3 nucleotides: TGTGCCAGCACTCGAAGTACTAGCGGGAAGGCAGATACGCAGTATTTT. This gives the protein CASTRSTSGKADTQYF. The whole variable domain, filled in from reference TRBV2 and TRBJ2-3, reads EPEVTQTPSHQVTQMGQEVILRCVPISNHLYFYWYRQILGQKVEFLVSFYNNEISEKSEIFDDQFSVERPDGSNFTLKIRSTKLEDSAMYFCASTRSTSGKADTQYFGPGTRLTVL.

This clone was picked up a small number of times. The chain combines TRBV28 with TRBJ1-6; TRBD1 matches at 10 bases. The V segment lost 6 bases and the J segment 7 bases; nucleotides outside the gene matches: 3. Germline assignment: CDR1 MDHEN and CDR2 SYDVKM. CDR3 size: 14 residues. The CDR3 nucleotides read TGTGCCAGCAGCGGGACAGGGGAAAATTCACCCCTCCACTTT. Protein sequence: CASSGTGENSPLHF.

This chain links TRBV7-3 with TRBJ2-5, with 7 bases fitting TRBD2. The CDR3 has 13 amino acids. Germline V gene lookup returns CDR1 SGHTA and CDR2 FQGTGA. The J segment lost 3 bases and the V segment lost 3 bases, leaving 1 base of the junction unmatched. The CDR3 DNA is TGTGCCAGCAGCTTGGGGGGGGAAGAGACCCAGTACTTC. Residues: CASSLGGEETQYF.

This clone was counted between two and nine times. V gene TRBV15 combines with J gene TRBJ2-3, with TRBD2 matching 14 bases. V lost 1 base and J lost 4; bases outside the gene matches: 4. The CDR3 length is 17 residues. CDR1 is LNHNV, CDR2 YYDKDF, per germline (reference sequence). The chain's CDR3 is CATSRAPGLAGADTQYF. For the CDR3, the DNA is TGTGCCACCAGCAGAGCCCCGGGACTAGCGGGAGCAGATACGCAGTATTTT.

The chain combines TRBV4-2 with TRBJ2-5, with TRBD2 matching over 10 bases. The CDR3 is 17 residues long. Germline values: CDR1 LGHNA, CDR2 YNFKEQ. The V segment lost 0 bases and the J segment 5 bases; nucleotides outside the gene matches: 9. CDR3 residues: CASSQDPLAGEGETQYF. The DNA for the CDR3 is TGTGCCAGCAGCCAAGACCCCCTAGCGGGAGAAGGGGAGACCCAGTACTTC.

The chain is built from TRBV7-2 and TRBJ2-5; TRBD2 matches at 10 bases. The V segment lost 0 bases and the J segment 5 bases; nucleotides outside the gene matches: 3. The CDR3 extends over 15 amino acids. Germline V gene sequence: CDR1 SGHTA, CDR2 FQGNSA. The CDR3 sequence is CASSLALTSGETQYF. CDR3 nucleotides: TGTGCCAGCAGCTTAGCGCTGACTAGCGGGGAGACCCAGTACTTC.

The chain is built from TRBV28 and TRBJ2-5; 9 bases are a match to TRBD2. V trimming: 7 bases; J trimming: 2 bases; junction bases outside the gene matches: 11. The CDR3 runs to 16 residues. CDR1 and CDR2 (germline): MDHEN, SYDVKM. The CDR3 nucleotides read TGTGCCAGCACTGGCGGGAGGGCGCGGGGGCAAGAGACCCAGTACTTC. Translating gives CASTGGRARGQETQYF.

The chain couples TRBV28 to TRBJ1-6; D unresolved. CDR1 and CDR2 from the germline V gene are MDHEN and SYDVKM. V shed 3 bases and J shed 0 bases, with 9 bases lying between them. The CDR3 totals 16 residues. The CDR3 spells CASSLLGSSYNSPLHF. The CDR3 DNA is TGTGCCAGCAGTTTGTTGGGGAGCTCCTATAATTCACCCCTCCACTTT.

This chain connects TRBV7-3 to TRBJ1-2; no clear D. The CDR3 is made up of 14 amino acids. Germline V gene sequence: CDR1 SGHTA, CDR2 FQGTGA. The V and J ends lost 10 bases and 4 bases respectively, with 19 bases between them. CDR3 bases: TGTGCCAACCCGCTCGGTGGAGGAGTCTATGGCTACACCTTC. It encodes CANPLGGGVYGYTF. The complete variable domain, with remaining parts taken from reference TRBV7-3 and TRBJ1-2, reads GAGVSQTPSNKVTEKGKYVELRCDPISGHTALYWYRQSLGQGPEFLIYFQGTGAADDSGLPNDRFFAVRPEGSVSTLKIQRTERGDSAVYLCANPLGGGVYGYTFGSGTRLTVV.

This clone was observed once. V is TRBV4-1 and J is TRBJ1-4, with D uncertain. The CDR3 loop spans 22 amino acids. From germline, CDR1 is MGHRA and CDR2 YSYEKL. Between the trimmed V and J ends, which lost 0 bases and 0 bases, there was a span of 26 bases. The DNA for the CDR3 is TGCGCCAGCAGCCAAGAGCCTACTATGTCGGTGATTCAACCTGCAACTAATGAAAAACTGTTTTTT. It specifies CASSQEPTMSVIQPATNEKLFF.

This clone is a singleton in its sample. The V call is TRBV7-6, the J call TRBJ2-5; 9 positions agree with TRBD2. The CDR3 loop spans 14 amino acids. V lost 1 base, J lost 4 bases, and 1 base stayed unmatched. The V gene's germline CDR1 is SGHVS and CDR2 FNYEAQ. The CDR3 nucleotides are TGTGCCAGCAGCTTAGATAGCGGGAGAGAGACCCAGTACTTC. The encoded protein is CASSLDSGRETQYF.

A few counts support this clone. V and J are TRBV4-2 and TRBJ2-3; the D is unclear. The ends were cut back, 0 bases at V and 6 bases at J, with 16 bases in the middle. This CDR3 is built from 16 residues. Germline V gene sequence: CDR1 LGHNA, CDR2 YNFKEQ. In DNA, the CDR3 is TGTGCCAGCAGCCAAGAGGTGACAATGCTCCTCGATACGCAGTATTTT. It specifies CASSQEVTMLLDTQYF.

V gene TRBV28 combines with J gene TRBJ1-1, with a weak D call TRBD1 (6 bases). V lost 8 bases and J 6 bases, leaving 13 bases between the germline ends. The CDR3 sequence is 12 residues long. The germline gives CDR1 MDHEN, CDR2 SYDVKM. The CDR3 reads CASAGGHSEAFF. Written as DNA, the CDR3 is TGTGCCAGCGCGGGGGGACATTCTGAAGCTTTCTTT.

This clone was observed once. The chain employs TRBV2 and TRBJ1-2; D is uncertain. The germline V gene has CDR1 SNHLY and CDR2 FYNNEI. V was pared by 4 bases and J by 2 bases, with 8 bases between. The CDR3 covers 13 residues. The CDR3 region has the DNA TGTGCCAGCAGTGTTCTCCTAAACTATGGCTACACCTTC. Translation: CASSVLLNYGYTF.

This clone was counted a few times. The rearrangement links TRBV12-2 to TRBJ2-7; the DNA was not compared with TRBD2, the D call given in the table. TRBV12-2 corresponds to a pseudogene. This CDR3 is 18 amino acids long. The chain's CDR3 is CASRSNCGAGFLTYEQYF. The CDR3 DNA reads as TGTGCAAGTCGCTCGAATTGCGGGGCAGGGTTTTTGACCTACGAGCAGTACTTC.